This T cell receptor (beta chain) was captured by sequencing in a study of blood T cell repertoires in COVID-19. Background on the study: From the United States, Italy and Spain came samples of acute and convalescent COVID-19. PBMCs, B-cell-depleted T cells, or T cells provided the cDNA or gDNA that made up the material.

Authors' processing steps: Reference gene primers were amplified, and this amplification served to estimate nucleated cell counts. Using immunoSEQ multiplex PCR, the repertoire was profiled, and TCRdb retains in-frame clones only, with some absent. That table gives V, J and clone size, and the DNA gave D and trimming. The sample shows under 250,000 clones, about 82% of them seen only once. The CDR3 has 14 residues. Per the germline V gene, CDR1 is LGHDT and CDR2 is YNNKEL (reference sequence). Between the trimmed V and J ends, which lost 5 bases and 2 bases, there was a span of 12 bases. J is TRBJ1-1 and V is TRBV3-1 (or the pseudogene TRBV3-2); D unresolved. Sequencing used peripheral blood. The sequence derives from an elderly woman with COVID-19, enrolled during active disease. The CDR3 bases are TGTGCCAGCAGCACCGGACTTCATAACACTGAAGCTTTCTTT. Protein: CASSTGLHNTEAFF.